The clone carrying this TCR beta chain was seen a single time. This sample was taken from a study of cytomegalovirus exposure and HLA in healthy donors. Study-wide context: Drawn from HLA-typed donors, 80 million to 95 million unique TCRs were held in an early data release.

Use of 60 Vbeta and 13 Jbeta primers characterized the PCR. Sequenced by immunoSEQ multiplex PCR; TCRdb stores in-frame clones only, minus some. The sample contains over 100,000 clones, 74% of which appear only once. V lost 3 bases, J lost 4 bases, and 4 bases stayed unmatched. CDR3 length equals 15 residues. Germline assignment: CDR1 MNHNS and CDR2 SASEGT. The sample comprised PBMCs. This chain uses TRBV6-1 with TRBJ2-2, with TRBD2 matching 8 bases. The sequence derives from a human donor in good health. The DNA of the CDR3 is TGTGCCAGCAGTGAGAGCGGGAGAGTCACCGGGGAGCTGTTTTTT. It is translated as CASSESGRVTGELFF.